This T cell receptor (beta chain) came from a study of patients and donors after allogeneic stem cell transplantation. MiXCR, run by TCRdb on the RT-PCR reads, gives a single entry per CDR3 protein. The repertoire consists of approximately 410,000 distinct CDR3 sequences, with roughly 16% occurring once and the leading ten covering roughly 7.2%. The germline gives CDR1 SNHLY, CDR2 FYNNEI. This CDR3 contains 17 residues. V shed 5 bases and J shed 0 bases, with 17 bases lying between them. This clonotype was sampled from a human donor who was either an allogeneic HSCT recipient or a stem cell or donor lymphocyte infusion donor (not recorded which). It is not recorded whose cells these are; they may come from a transplant donor. The rearrangement uses TRBV2 and TRBJ1-3; maybe TRBD1 (5 bases). The sample comprised blood, either unsorted or a sorted T cell fraction (not recorded which). The CDR3 DNA is TGTGCCAGCAGTCCGGACGGGGCGAGGGTCTCTGGAAACACCATATATTTT. The encoded protein is CASSPDGARVSGNTIYF.